The entry that follows covers one T cell receptor (beta chain) sequence. Cohort placement rested on clinical history that participants reported themselves. The record originates from a study of blood T cell repertoires in COVID-19. The wider study: T cells, B-cell-depleted T cells, or PBMCs provided the cDNA or gDNA that served as material.

Sequencing used immunoSEQ multiplex PCR; TCRdb keeps in-frame clones, though not all of them. The table includes under 300,000 clones, 88% detected once. CDR1 and CDR2 from the germline V gene are KGHSH and LQKENI. This CDR3 spans 16 amino acids. Trimming removed 4 bases from V and 6 bases from J; junction bases left unmatched: 8. Material for sequencing was PBMCs or T cells enriched from blood (not recorded which). This TCR was recovered from a woman aged 55-70 years in a cohort exposed to, infected with or recovered from COVID-19 (not recorded which). The V gene is TRBV18, the J gene TRBJ2-7; 14 bases are a match to TRBD2. This chain's CDR3 is CASSQGTSGSRGEQYF. CDR3 in DNA: TGTGCCAGCTCACAGGGGACTAGCGGGAGTCGGGGCGAGCAGTACTTC.